This T cell receptor beta chain appears in the sequencing data of a study of blood T cell repertoires in COVID-19. Study information: Acute and convalescent COVID-19 specimens originated in the United States, Italy and Spain. In each case, the material was cDNA or gDNA derived from T cells, B-cell-depleted T cells, or PBMCs.

In germline, CDR1 is PRHDT, CDR2 FYEKMQ (reference sequence). With 6 bases removed from V and 6 bases from J, the gap between germline ends came to 15 bases. The length of the CDR3 is 13 residues. Repertoires were generated with immunoSEQ multiplex PCR, while TCRdb's copy carries only in-frame clones and drops some. The table lists over 90,000 clones, approximately 90% of them singletons. Sample: peripheral blood. The receptor comes from a woman aged 45-60 years with COVID-19, enrolled during active disease. The rearrangement links TRBV13 to TRBJ2-7; D is possibly TRBD1 (6 bases). CDR3 amino acids: CASRETGSGEQYF. CDR3 in DNA: TGTGCCAGCAGAGAGACAGGCTCGGGCGAGCAGTACTTC.